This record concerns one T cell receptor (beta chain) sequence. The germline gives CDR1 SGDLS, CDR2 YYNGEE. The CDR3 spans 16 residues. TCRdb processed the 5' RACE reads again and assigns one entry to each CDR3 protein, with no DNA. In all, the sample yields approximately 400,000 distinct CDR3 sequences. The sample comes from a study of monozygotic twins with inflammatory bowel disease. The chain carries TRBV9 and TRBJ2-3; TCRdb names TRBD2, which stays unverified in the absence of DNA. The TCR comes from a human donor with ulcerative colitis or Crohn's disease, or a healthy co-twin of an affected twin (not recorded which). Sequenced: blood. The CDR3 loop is CASSVSPARIPDTQYF.